This passage covers 24 T cell receptor beta chains from one sample sequenced in a study of blood T cell repertoires in COVID-19 (dated by TCRdb to 2018 to 2021). The library was produced with the immunoSEQ multiplex PCR assay. The clones in this table, taken by TCRdb from immuneACCESS, are in-frame only. Not every clone is retained; where verified, under half of the shortfall comes from an unresolved V gene, and the cause of the rest is unknown. The table for this sample lists hundreds of thousands of clones; roughly 86% of them were counted only once. Approximately 7.3% of the sample rests with the top ten. Sample: peripheral blood. The receptors shown here come from a woman in her seventies with COVID-19, enrolled during active disease.

The J gene is TRBJ1-1, the V gene TRBV7-2; 10 bases fit TRBD1. Germline CDR1 and CDR2: SGHTA and FQGNSA. The V and J ends lost 4 bases and 1 base, in that order; junction bases with no gene match: 6. The CDR3 consists of 16 residues. CDR3 DNA sequence: TGTGCCAGCAGCTCTTCCCGGGACAGGGGGAACACTGAAGCTTTCTTT. Its protein is CASSSSRDRGNTEAFF.

The V and J genes are TRBV5-1 and TRBJ2-7, with D uncertain. Trimming took 0 bases from V and 7 from J, leaving 17 bases between them. From germline, CDR1 is SGHRS and CDR2 YFSETQ. This CDR3 is 15 amino acids long. Written as DNA, the CDR3 is TGCGCCAGCAGCTTGGCGTCGGCCGCTGAGGTTGAGCAGTACTTC. This gives the protein CASSLASAAEVEQYF.

The CDR3 region is CASSGGTARGNTIYF. CDR3 in DNA: TGTGCCAGCAGCGGCGGGACCGCGCGGGGAAACACCATATATTTT. The rearrangement joins TRBV9 to TRBJ1-3, with a weak D call TRBD1 (5 bases). The ends were cut back, 3 bases at V and 4 bases at J, with 14 bases in the middle. This CDR3 has 15 residues. CDR1 is SGDLS, CDR2 YYNGEE, per germline.

This chain joins TRBV12-5 and TRBJ1-1; 8 bases map to TRBD1. Germline CDR1 and CDR2: LGHNT and FRNRAP. The CDR3 is 15 amino acids. Germline trimming cut 4 bases from V and 5 bases from J; bases unmatched to any gene: 9. The CDR3 reads CASGWADRVRTEAFF. The CDR3 region has the DNA TGTGCTAGTGGTTGGGCGGACAGGGTAAGAACTGAAGCTTTCTTT.

The chain employs TRBV19 and TRBJ2-7; the D is unclear. Trimming removed 1 base at V and 5 bases at J, with 9 bases between. Germline V gene sequence: CDR1 LNHDA, CDR2 SQIVND (reference sequence). CDR3 size: 13 residues. CDR3 sequence: CASSIGGSNEQYF. The CDR3 DNA reads as TGTGCCAGTAGTATAGGAGGTAGCAACGAGCAGTACTTC.

This chain uses TRBV18 with TRBJ1-2; 7 nucleotides align to TRBD1. Germline CDR1 and CDR2: KGHSH and LQKENI. V gave up 3 bases and J gave up 6 bases; unmatched junction bases: 13. This CDR3 has 16 residues. CDR3 DNA: TGTGCCAGCTCACCGCCCGTGGGACAGACGTTTAATGGCTACACCTTC. This encodes CASSPPVGQTFNGYTF.

CDR3 in amino acids: CASSLSRQIYNEQFF. The CDR3 region has the DNA TGTGCCAGCAGTTTATCTCGCCAGATTTACAATGAGCAGTTCTTC. The rearrangement links TRBV28 to TRBJ2-1; no reliable D call. Trimming cost V 1 base and J 4 bases, with 11 bases left between them. The CDR3 runs to 15 residues. Germline V lookup: CDR1 MDHEN, CDR2 SYDVKM.

This sequence joins TRBV24-1 and TRBJ2-2; 8 bases map to TRBD1. V was pared by 1 base and J by 1 base, with 22 bases of the junction left unmatched. Germline CDR1 is KGHDR and CDR2 is SFDVKD. The CDR3 loop spans 23 amino acids. The CDR3 coding sequence is TGTGCCACCAGTGATTTATCCGGTTTTATGGACAGGGATCTTCGCTTGAACACCGGGGAGCTGTTTTTT. This sequence encodes CATSDLSGFMDRDLRLNTGELFF.

This chain uses TRBV9 with TRBJ1-2, with 8 bases aligning to TRBD1. Looked up from germline, CDR1 is SGDLS and CDR2 is YYNGEE. V gave up 3 bases and J gave up 7 bases; unmatched junction bases: 14. This CDR3 is built from 16 residues. This chain's CDR3 is CASSAHLDRDKSGYTF. In nucleotides, the CDR3 is TGTGCCAGCAGCGCACACTTGGACAGGGATAAGTCTGGCTACACCTTC.

This clone was recorded only once. This chain uses TRBV13 with TRBJ2-7, with TRBD2 matching 11 bases. Germline V gives CDR1 PRHDT, CDR2 FYEKMQ (reference sequence). The CDR3 contains 17 residues. The junction had 15 bases not matched to a gene; V was cut back by 5 bases and J by 6 bases. The CDR3 loop reads CASSPRPLAGGPIEQYF. CDR3 nucleotides: TGTGCCAGCAGCCCCCGGCCTTTAGCGGGGGGGCCTATCGAGCAGTACTTC.

The rearrangement joins TRBV29-1 to TRBJ1-2, with D possibly TRBD1 on 5 matching bases. There are 12 residues in the CDR3. V shed 4 bases and J shed 8 bases, with 14 bases lying between them. Per germline, CDR1 SQVTM and CDR2 ANQGSEA. The CDR3 loop is CSVVQALGGYTF. The CDR3 DNA is TGCAGCGTTGTACAGGCCCTGGGGGGCTACACCTTC.

This chain connects TRBV29-1 to TRBJ1-2; D is possibly TRBD1 (5 bases). V lost 8 bases and J 4 bases, leaving 20 bases between the germline ends. The CDR3 is made up of 14 amino acids. CDR1 is SQVTM and CDR2 is ANQGSEA in the germline V gene. Here the CDR3 DNA reads TGCAGCTCCATATCCCCCGACAGCCTCTATGGCTACACCTTC. Translation gives CSSISPDSLYGYTF. The variable domain in full, completed from reference TRBV29-1 and TRBJ1-2, reads SAVISQKPSRDICQRGTSLTIQCQVDSQVTMMFWYRQQPGQSLTLIATANQGSEATYESGFVIDKFPISRPNLTFSTLTVSNMSPEDSSIYLCSSISPDSLYGYTFGSGTRLTVV.

This chain joins TRBV7-8 and TRBJ1-1, with TRBD1 matching 7 bases. The CDR3 extends over 14 amino acids. Trimming took 4 bases from V and 0 from J; bases not matched to a gene: 2. Germline V lookup: CDR1 SGHVS, CDR2 FQNEAQ. CDR3 in amino acids: CASSWDRMNTEAFF. In DNA, the CDR3 is TGTGCCAGCAGCTGGGACAGAATGAACACTGAAGCTTTCTTT.

The chain couples TRBV6-5 to TRBJ1-2; tentatively, D is TRBD1 (6 bases). Germline assignment: CDR1 MNHEY and CDR2 SVGAGI. Between the trimmed V and J ends, which lost 11 bases and 8 bases, there was a span of 15 bases. The CDR3 is 11 residues long. The DNA of the CDR3 is TGTGCCTGCCTCGGCGGGGGCGGCTACACCTTC. It is translated as CACLGGGGYTF.

The chain has TRBV6-6 and TRBJ1-2; D remains ambiguous. The CDR3 consists of 11 residues. Per germline, CDR1 MNHNY and CDR2 SVGAGI (reference sequence). V gave up 6 bases and J gave up 7 bases, with 9 bases separating them. CDR3 nucleotide sequence: TGTGCCAGCAGGGCGGATGGTGGCTACACCTTC. It translates to CASRADGGYTF.

Regarding this clone: This CDR3 is also generated by other DNA sequences in the sample. The rearrangement uses TRBV5-1 and TRBJ1-3; TRBD1 aligns across 9 bases. The CDR3 spans 15 residues. The germline V gene has CDR1 SGHRS and CDR2 YFSETQ. Unmatched junction bases numbered 3, after V lost 2 bases and J lost 3 bases. The CDR3 coding sequence is TGCGCCAGCAGCTTAACAGGGGGCAGTGGAAACACCATATATTTT. Its protein is CASSLTGGSGNTIYF.

This chain joins TRBV21-1 and TRBJ2-1; TRBD2, as called in the table, went unchecked against the DNA. TRBV21-1 is a pseudogene locus. The CDR3 is made up of 17 amino acids. CDR3: CASSNLSPGDSYNEQFF. The DNA for the CDR3 is TGTGCCAGCAGCAACTTGTCCCCGGGGGACTCCTACAATGAGCAGTTCTTC.

The chain couples TRBV19 to TRBJ1-2, with a possible D match to TRBD1 (5 bases). The V gene's germline CDR1 is LNHDA and CDR2 SQIVND (reference sequence). V was pared by 7 bases and J by 7 bases, with 19 bases between. The CDR3 has 14 residues. The CDR3 DNA sequence: TGTGCCAGTACCACTAGGGGAGGGAAGTTTGGCTACACCTTC. As protein: CASTTRGGKFGYTF.

Many counts were recorded for this clone. The identical CDR3 is also encoded by other nucleotide sequences in the sample. The chain couples TRBV15 to TRBJ1-2; TRBD1 is a possible D gene (6 bases). The CDR3 runs to 14 residues. Per the germline V gene, CDR1 is LNHNV and CDR2 is YYDKDF (reference sequence). Trimming took 3 bases from V and 0 from J, leaving 8 bases between them. Here the CDR3 reads CATSRDRANYGYTF. In DNA, the CDR3 is TGTGCCACCAGCAGGGACAGAGCTAACTATGGCTACACCTTC. Variable domain in full (rest from reference TRBV15 and TRBJ1-2): DAMVIQNPRYQVTQFGKPVTLSCSQTLNHNVMYWYQQKSSQAPKLLFHYYDKDFNNEADTPDNFQSRRPNTSFCFLDIRSPGLGDTAMYLCATSRDRANYGYTFGSGTRLTVV.

The chain is built from TRBV3-1 (or the pseudogene TRBV3-2) and TRBJ1-2, with a possible D match to TRBD1 (6 bases). CDR3 length equals 15 residues. Germline lookup yields CDR1 LGHDT and CDR2 YNNKEL (reference sequence). The V gene lost 0 bases and the J gene lost 5 bases, with 13 bases spanning the gap. The CDR3 protein is CASSQDPGVSYGYTF. The CDR3 DNA follows: TGTGCCAGCAGCCAAGATCCAGGGGTGAGTTATGGCTACACCTTC.

The V gene is TRBV10-3, the J gene TRBJ2-1; TRBD1 aligns across 7 bases. The CDR3 runs 14 residues. Germline V gene lookup returns CDR1 ENHRY and CDR2 SYGVKD. V gave up 7 bases and J gave up 0 bases; unmatched junction bases: 3. This CDR3 reads CAINPGGSYNEQFF. The CDR3 DNA sequence: TGTGCCATCAACCCAGGGGGCTCCTACAATGAGCAGTTCTTC.

V and J are TRBV3-1 (or the pseudogene TRBV3-2) and TRBJ1-6; D uncertain. Germline lookup yields CDR1 LGHDT and CDR2 YNNKEL (reference sequence). The V end was cut by 1 base, the J end by 3 bases, with 10 bases between. The CDR3 has 16 amino acids. The CDR3 reads CASSQVAAHYNSPLHF. CDR3 nucleotides: TGTGCCAGCAGCCAAGTAGCGGCCCACTATAATTCACCCCTCCACTTT.

The CDR3 reads CASSPPLRGGRGELFF. The CDR3 bases are TGTGCCAGCAGCCCTCCTCTGCGGGGGGGCCGAGGGGAGCTGTTTTTT. This chain connects TRBV11-2 to TRBJ2-2, with 9 bases fitting TRBD2. The germline V gene encodes CDR1 SGHAT and CDR2 FQNNGV. V gave up 5 bases and J gave up 8 bases; unmatched junction bases: 12. The CDR3 has 16 amino acids.

The CDR3 nucleotides are TGTGCCAGCAGTGACAGCACTGAAGCTTTCTTT. Residues: CASSDSTEAFF. The V and J genes are TRBV12-3 or TRBV12-4 and TRBJ1-1, with D tentatively TRBD1 (5 bases). The CDR3 extends over 11 amino acids. Trimming shortened V by 5 bases and J by 4 bases, and 5 bases separated the two germline ends.